This entry features one T cell receptor beta chain sequence. This clonotype was counted a few times. This receptor's antigen is unknown. Per-base quality was not reported, and no clone a single base away is much larger than it. The method was RT-PCR. Sequenced on an Illumina HiSeq 2500. TCRdb redid the processing of the public reads, applying fastp at Q25 and MiXCR, and retained in-frame beta chains. Rows are combined by CDR3 protein, so each entry shows the most common genes and DNA. The sample has fewer than 400,000 distinct CDR3 sequences on record, 21% of them singletons. The ten largest clones take up roughly 10% of the sample. After removal of 6 bases from V and 5 bases from J, the junction retains 15 bases not matched to a gene. CDR1 is given as MNHEY and CDR2 as SMNVEV, both from the germline V gene (reference sequence). The CDR3 starts with the cysteine, ends with the phenylalanine, and has 17 residues. Of the read, only the CDR3 DNA is kept; its 51 bases are in frame from base 1.

These data are taken from a study of response to subunit inactivated influenza vaccine (dated by TCRdb to between 2018 and 2020). As for the study more broadly: The study used deep quantitative T cell receptor repertoire profiling to track responses to a trivalent subunit inactivated influenza vaccine.

Study-level results and caveats: It was suggested by the authors that each seasonal influenza vaccination may recruit only a limited number of new T cells.

Rearrangement joined TRBV27 to TRBJ2-5; 10 bases in the junction line up with TRBD2. Sample: PBMCs from blood, taken 21 months after vaccination. The TCR was taken from a man aged 45 to 75 who received an inactivated influenza vaccine. Donor details come from another sample of the same person, matched by shared clones. The nucleotide sequence reads as follows: TGTGCCAGCAGCCGAACAGGTTTCCTAGCGGGAGATGAGACCCAGTACTTC. This is translated as CASSRTGFLAGDETQYF.